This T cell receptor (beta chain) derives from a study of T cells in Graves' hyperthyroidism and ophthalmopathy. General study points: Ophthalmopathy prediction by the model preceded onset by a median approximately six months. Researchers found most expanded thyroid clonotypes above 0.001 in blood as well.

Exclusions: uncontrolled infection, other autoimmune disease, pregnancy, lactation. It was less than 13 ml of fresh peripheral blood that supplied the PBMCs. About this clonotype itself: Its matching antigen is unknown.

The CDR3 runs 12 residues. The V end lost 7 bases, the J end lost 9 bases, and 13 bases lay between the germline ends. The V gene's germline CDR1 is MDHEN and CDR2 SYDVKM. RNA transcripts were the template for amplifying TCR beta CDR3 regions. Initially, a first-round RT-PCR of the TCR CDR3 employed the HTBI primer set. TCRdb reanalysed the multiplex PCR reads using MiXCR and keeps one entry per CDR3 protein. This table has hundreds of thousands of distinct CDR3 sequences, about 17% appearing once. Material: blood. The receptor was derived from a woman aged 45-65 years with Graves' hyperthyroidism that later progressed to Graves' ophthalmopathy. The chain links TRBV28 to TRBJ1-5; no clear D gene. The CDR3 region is CASTYTGRPQHF. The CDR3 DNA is TGTGCCAGCACCTACACCGGGCGGCCCCAGCATTTT.